The 23 T cell receptor beta chains reported below all come from one sample, sequenced in a study of T cells in women clearing cervical HPV infection. Sequencing was performed with immunoSEQ multiplex PCR; in TCRdb, only in-frame clones are kept and a portion is missing. The sample has tens of thousands of clones; the top ten hold approximately 6%. The specimen sequenced was blood buffy coat. The receptor set was obtained from a woman aged 18 to 75 with a cervical HPV16 infection that either progressed to CIN3+ or cleared (not recorded which).

CDR3 region: CASSKTVYNEQFF. Partial CDR3 DNA: TGTGCCAGTAGTAAGACAGTTTACAATGAG. This sequence joins TRBV19 and TRBJ2-1, with TRBD1 as a possible D gene (5 bases). The read falls 3 residues short of the CDR3 end, and the missing part is taken from the germline J gene. V lost 4 bases and J lost 4, with 8 bases in between. This CDR3 is built from 13 residues. CDR1 and CDR2 from the germline V gene are LNHDA and SQIVND (reference sequence). The full variable domain, in which reference TRBV19 and TRBJ2-1 provide the parts outside the CDR3, is DGGITQSPKYLFRKEGQNVTLSCEQNLNHDAMYWYRQDPGQGLRLIYYSQIVNDFQKGDIAEGYSVSREKKESFPLTVTSAQKNPTAFYLCASSKTVYNEQFFGPGTRLTVL.

A note on this clone: The read gets to within 3 residues of the CDR3 end, and the germline J gene fills in the rest. This sequence joins TRBV20-1 and TRBJ2-5, with 8 bases lining up with TRBD2. After removal of 5 bases from V and 4 bases from J, the junction contained 9 bases not matched to a gene. This CDR3 is built from 14 residues. Germline CDR1 and CDR2: DFQATT and SNEGSKA (reference sequence). This CDR3 is CSAFPGLAGETQYF. The CDR3 DNA, read in part, is TGCAGTGCTTTTCCGGGGCTAGCGGGAGAGACC.

Regarding this clone: The read ends 3 residues early relative to the CDR3; the germline J gene fills the gap. The rearrangement joins TRBV5-1 to TRBJ1-4; D remains unclear. Germline V gene lookup returns CDR1 SGHRS and CDR2 YFSETQ. The V end lost 2 bases, the J end lost 4 bases, and 9 bases lay between the germline ends. This CDR3 has 14 residues. The chain's CDR3 is CASSFGRINEKLFF. The DNA read from the CDR3 is TGCGCCAGCAGCTTCGGCAGGATTAATGAAAAA.

About this clone itself: The read ends 3 residues shy of where the CDR3 ends; the end is completed using the germline J gene. The chain carries TRBV27 and TRBJ2-5; 8 positions match TRBD1. The CDR3 is 15 amino acids. Germline CDR1 MNHEY, CDR2 SMNVEV (reference sequence). The V gene end was trimmed by 6 bases and the J gene end by 6 bases; junction bases not matched to a gene: 12. Incomplete CDR3 DNA: TGTGCCAGCAGCCCGCCCTGGACAGGGAGACAGACC. It is translated as CASSPPWTGRQT. Given in full, the CDR3 is CASSPPWTGRQTQYF.

The CDR3 here is CASSLAPTGGTEAFF. The DNA read from the CDR3 is TGCGCCAGCAGCTTGGCCCCGACAGGGGGGACTGAA. The chain carries TRBV5-1 and TRBJ1-1; 9 bases agree with TRBD1. The read halts 3 residues ahead of the CDR3 end, with the missing end drawn from the germline J gene. Germline trimming cut 0 bases from V and 5 bases from J; bases unmatched to any gene: 5. Germline CDR1 reads SGHRS; CDR2 reads YFSETQ. This CDR3 spans 15 amino acids.

Comments on this clone: The observed sequence ends 3 residues before the CDR3 terminus, with the missing tail filled in from the germline J gene. The chain recombines TRBV11-1 with TRBJ2-7; 7 nucleotides align to TRBD1. CDR1 and CDR2 (germline): SGHAT, FQDESV (reference sequence). Germline trimming cut 5 bases from V and 1 base from J; bases unmatched to any gene: 5. The CDR3 sequence is 14 residues long. The CDR3 protein is CASSPRDSSYEQYF. Incomplete CDR3 DNA: TGTGCCAGCAGCCCCCGGGACAGTTCCTACGAG.

Regarding this clone: The read falls 3 residues short of the CDR3 end, and the missing part is taken from the germline J gene. This rearrangement joins TRBV18 to TRBJ2-7; possibly TRBD1 for D (6 bases). Germline CDR1 and CDR2: KGHSH and LQKENI. The CDR3 loop spans 14 amino acids. V lost 5 bases and J lost 6, with 17 bases in between. Partial CDR3 DNA: TGTGCCAGCTCAGGCACAGGGTTCAATGGCGAG. It codes for CASSGTGFNGE. The full-length CDR3 reads as CASSGTGFNGEQYF.

Note on this clone: The read stops 3 residues short of the end of the CDR3; the missing end is completed from the germline J gene. V gene TRBV20-1 combines with J gene TRBJ2-4; D perhaps matches TRBD1 (8 bases). The V and J ends lost 5 bases and 1 base respectively, with 18 bases between them. CDR3 length: 16 residues. Germline-derived CDR1 and CDR2 are DFQATT and SNEGSKA (reference sequence). The CDR3 DNA, read in part, is TGCAGTGCTGGGTTGTCACAGGGGGGGGCCAAAAACATT. It translates to CSAGLSQGGAKNI. The full-length CDR3 reads as CSAGLSQGGAKNIQYF.

A remark on this clone: The read comes to an end 3 residues before the CDR3 does, leaving the germline J gene to fill in the end. The genes are TRBV27 and TRBJ2-5; the D gene is possibly TRBD1 (6 bases). V was trimmed by 0 bases and J by 1 base, leaving 12 bases between them. CDR3 size: 16 residues. Per germline, CDR1 MNHEY and CDR2 SMNVEV (reference sequence). Incomplete CDR3 DNA: TGTGCCAGCAGTTTATCGATTTGGGGGCGCCAAGAGACC. Protein sequence: CASSLSIWGRQET. The entire CDR3 sequence reads CASSLSIWGRQETQYF.

With respect to this clone: Read data end 3 residues before the CDR3 end; the end is taken from the germline J gene. The chain joins TRBV5-1 to TRBJ1-1, with unresolved D. CDR1 is SGHRS and CDR2 is YFSETQ in the germline V gene. This CDR3 has 14 amino acids. V was trimmed by 0 bases and J by 2 bases, leaving 8 bases between them. The CDR3 sequence is CASSLGGRNTEAFF. The sequenced part of the CDR3 DNA is TGCGCCAGCAGCTTGGGTGGCAGAAACACTGAA.

A note on this clone: With the read ending 3 residues before the CDR3 end, the germline J gene is used to fill in that end. The genes are TRBV5-1 and TRBJ2-7, with 11 nucleotides matching TRBD2. The CDR3 consists of 18 residues. Germline V gene sequence: CDR1 SGHRS, CDR2 YFSETQ. V lost 1 base and J lost 3; bases outside the gene matches: 12. The CDR3 reads CASSLLGLAGGGIYEQYF. The CDR3 bases that were read are TGCGCCAGCAGCTTGCTAGGTCTAGCGGGAGGAGGGATCTACGAG.

With regard to this clone: Read data end 3 residues before the CDR3 end; the end is taken from the germline J gene. The chain carries TRBV7-9 and TRBJ1-4; TRBD1 is a possible D gene (6 bases). Trimming left V 4 bases short and J 7 bases short, with 16 bases between. This CDR3 is built from 15 residues. Germline V gene lookup returns CDR1 SEHNR and CDR2 FQNEAQ (reference sequence). CDR3 DNA (partial): TGTGCCAGCAGCTACCCAACAGGGTCGGGTGAAAAA. The encoded protein is CASSYPTGSGEK. The full CDR3 protein is CASSYPTGSGEKLFF. The full variable domain, with the rest looked up from reference TRBV7-9 and TRBJ1-4, is DTGVSQNPRHKITKRGQNVTFRCDPISEHNRLYWYRQTLGQGPEFLTYFQNEAQLEKSRLLSDRFSAERPKGSFSTLEIQRTEQGDSAMYLCASSYPTGSGEKLFFGSGTQLSVL.

The CDR3 protein is CASSVTRSYEQYF. CDR3 DNA, as far as it was read: TGTGCCAGCAGTGTTACAAGATCCTACGAG. The J gene is TRBJ2-7, the V gene TRBV28, with D unclear. From the germline J gene comes the end of the CDR3, since the read stops 3 residues before it. V dropped 5 bases and J dropped 1 base, with 9 bases sitting between them. This CDR3 contains 13 residues. The germline V gene has CDR1 MDHEN and CDR2 SYDVKM.

For this clone: The read stops 3 residues short of the end of the CDR3; the missing end is completed from the germline J gene. The J gene is TRBJ2-1, the V gene TRBV20-1; tentatively, D is TRBD2 (5 bases). The length of the CDR3 is 15 residues. CDR1 is DFQATT and CDR2 is SNEGSKA in the germline V gene (reference sequence). The V end was cut by 0 bases, the J end by 8 bases, with 17 bases between. The covered CDR3 bases are TGCAGTGCTAGAGATTTGGCTAGCTTATCTCATGAG. Translated, it gives CSARDLASLSHE. The CDR3 in full is CSARDLASLSHEQFF.

Worth noting for this clone: The CDR3 end lies 3 residues beyond the end of the read and is filled in from the germline J gene. Other DNA sequences from this sample encode an identical CDR3 as well. The chain joins TRBV19 to TRBJ2-3; tentative D call: TRBD2 (6 bases). Trimming took 3 bases from V and 2 from J, leaving 9 bases between them. Germline CDR1 reads LNHDA; CDR2 reads SQIVND (reference sequence). This CDR3 is 14 amino acids long. The DNA read from the CDR3 is TGTGCCAGTAGTATCGGAGGGCACACAGATACG. It yields the protein CASSIGGHTDT. The whole CDR3 is CASSIGGHTDTQYF. Full variable domain (rest looked up from reference TRBV19 and TRBJ2-3): DGGITQSPKYLFRKEGQNVTLSCEQNLNHDAMYWYRQDPGQGLRLIYYSQIVNDFQKGDIAEGYSVSREKKESFPLTVTSAQKNPTAFYLCASSIGGHTDTQYFGPGTRLTVL.

As for this clone: The read comes to an end 3 residues before the CDR3 does, leaving the germline J gene to fill in the end. The chain recombines TRBV5-1 with TRBJ2-7; possibly TRBD2 for D (6 bases). This CDR3 spans 15 amino acids. Trimming left V 4 bases short and J 2 bases short, with 16 bases between. Germline V gene data show CDR1 as SGHRS and CDR2 as YFSETQ. This CDR3 is CASSAPVRGTYEQYF. Incomplete CDR3 DNA: TGCGCCAGCAGCGCCCCCGTCCGGGGGACCTACGAG.

A remark on this clone: Read data end 3 residues before the CDR3 end; the end is taken from the germline J gene. The V call is TRBV9, the J call TRBJ1-2, with 7 bases that match TRBD1. Germline V gene sequence: CDR1 SGDLS, CDR2 YYNGEE. CDR3 size: 13 residues. Partial CDR3 DNA: TGTGCCAGCAGCGCCACAGGGGTGGGAGGC. Translating it yields CASSATGVGG. The CDR3, in full, reads CASSATGVGGYTF.

As for this clone: Coverage ceases 3 residues before the CDR3 finishes, and the germline J gene fills in the end. The J gene is TRBJ2-5, the V gene TRBV20-1, with 8 bases identical to TRBD2. Trimming cost V 2 bases and J 4 bases; bases outside gene matches: 3. The CDR3 loop spans 13 amino acids. Germline V gives CDR1 DFQATT, CDR2 SNEGSKA (reference sequence). The covered CDR3 bases are TGCAGTGCTAGAAGGCTAGCGGGAGAGACC. It specifies CSARRLAGET. The complete CDR3 reads CSARRLAGETQYF.

A word on this clone: The read stops 3 residues short of the end of the CDR3; the missing end is completed from the germline J gene. The rearrangement joins TRBV30 to TRBJ2-1; TRBD2 aligns across 13 bases. This CDR3 is 15 amino acids long. Germline V lookup: CDR1 GTSNPN, CDR2 SVGIG (reference sequence). The V segment lost 3 bases and the J segment 9 bases; nucleotides outside the gene matches: 8. The CDR3 is CAWRAGTSGNREQFF. Partial CDR3 DNA: TGTGCCTGGAGGGCCGGGACTAGCGGGAACCGTGAG.

Regarding this clone: Read coverage stops 3 residues before the CDR3 terminus; the germline J gene supplies the remainder. The chain is built from TRBV30 and TRBJ1-6, with a tentative D call TRBD1 (6 bases). V gave up 1 base and J gave up 9 bases, with 7 bases separating them. The CDR3 is made up of 12 amino acids. Germline-derived CDR1 and CDR2 are GTSNPN and SVGIG (reference sequence). Here the CDR3 reads CAWSEGVSPLHF. Partial CDR3 DNA: TGTGCCTGGAGTGAGGGGGTTTCACCC. Based on the CDR3 plus reference TRBV30 and TRBJ1-6, the full variable domain is SQTIHQWPATLVQPVGSPLSLECTVEGTSNPNLYWYRQAAGRGLQLLFYSVGIGQISSEVPQNLSASRPQDRQFILSSKKLLLSDSGFYLCAWSEGVSPLHFGNGTRLTVT.

Here the CDR3 reads CASSRSGVLNEQFF. CDR3 bases read: TGTGCCAGCAGCCGTTCGGGGGTATTGAATGAG. The J gene is TRBJ2-1, the V gene TRBV27; TRBD2 is a possible D gene (6 bases). The read terminates 3 residues ahead of where the CDR3 ends, so the germline J gene completes it. CDR1 and CDR2 (germline): MNHEY, SMNVEV (reference sequence). This CDR3 contains 14 residues. Trimming shortened V by 6 bases and J by 7 bases, and 16 bases separated the two germline ends.

A note on this clone: The read stops 3 residues short of the end of the CDR3; the missing end is completed from the germline J gene. The rearrangement joins TRBV7-8 to TRBJ2-5, with D tentatively TRBD2 (6 bases). Germline values: CDR1 SGHVS, CDR2 FQNEAQ. The CDR3 consists of 15 residues. Trimming took 1 base from V and 0 from J, leaving 9 bases between them. The CDR3 here is CASSLVGGNQETQYF. The CDR3 DNA, read in part, is TGTGCCAGCAGCTTAGTTGGCGGGAACCAAGAGACC.

On this clone: The observed sequence ends 3 residues before the CDR3 terminus, with the missing tail filled in from the germline J gene. The chain employs TRBV30 and TRBJ1-1; 8 bases are a match to TRBD1. This CDR3 comprises 11 residues. The germline CDR1 and CDR2 sequences are GTSNPN and SVGIG (reference sequence). CDR3 DNA (partial): TGTGCCTGGGAAGGACAGGGTCGG. Protein: CAWEGQGR. The whole CDR3 reads CAWEGQGRAFF. Using reference TRBV30 and TRBJ1-1 for the parts outside the CDR3, the full variable domain is SQTIHQWPATLVQPVGSPLSLECTVEGTSNPNLYWYRQAAGRGLQLLFYSVGIGQISSEVPQNLSASRPQDRQFILSSKKLLLSDSGFYLCAWEGQGRAFFGQGTRLTVV.